Described below is a single TCR beta chain sequence and its context. The antigen is unknown. This sample was taken from a study of cytomegalovirus exposure and HLA in healthy donors. The study, taken as a whole, reports: In a later analysis, a missense DCLRE1C variant was linked to TCR beta V- and J-gene trimming. Upon later analysis, HLA-associated TCR beta chains proved more clonally expanded than other, equally common chains.

PCR was performed using 60 Vbeta and 13 Jbeta primers. Repertoires were generated with immunoSEQ multiplex PCR, while TCRdb's copy carries only in-frame clones and drops some. The sample has 100,000 to 150,000 clones; about 74% are singletons. The CDR3 spans 16 residues. Germline CDR1 SGDLS, CDR2 YYNGEE. Between the trimmed V and J ends, which lost 0 bases and 7 bases, there was a span of 19 bases. This chain links TRBV9 with TRBJ1-1, with D possibly matching TRBD1 (5 bases). The TCR comes from a woman aged 55-70 years in good health and CMV-seronegative. Sequenced sample: PBMCs. CDR3 loop: CASSVVSRWGDGEAFF. In nucleotides, the CDR3 is TGTGCCAGCAGCGTAGTCTCGCGATGGGGGGACGGTGAAGCTTTCTTT.